These 16 T cell receptor beta chains were all obtained from the same sample, sequenced in a study of OX40 agonist ivuxolimab in advanced cancers. The data were produced by immunoSEQ multiplex PCR, yet TCRdb's version contains in-frame clones alone and is incomplete. The table records 15,000 to 20,000 clones, approximately 80% of them present only once. Sequencing used CD4+ or CD8+ T cells sorted from blood, obtained in a trial of the OX40 agonist ivuxolimab. These receptors were taken from an adult with an advanced solid tumor such as melanoma, head and neck, liver or kidney cancer.

In this sample, this clone turned up a few times. The chain has TRBV5-1 and TRBJ2-1; the match to TRBD2 covers 8 bases. V trimming: 0 bases; J trimming: 7 bases; junction bases outside the gene matches: 6. The CDR3 runs to 15 residues. CDR1 and CDR2 from the germline V gene are SGHRS and YFSETQ. CDR3 DNA sequence: TGCGCCAGCAGCTTGGCCGTACTAGCGGAGAATGAGCAGTTCTTC. Encoded protein: CASSLAVLAENEQFF.

This clone has just one count. The rearrangement joins TRBV21-1 to TRBJ1-6; the table's D call TRBD1 went unverified against the DNA. TRBV21-1 is described as a pseudogene. The CDR3 is 21 residues long. The DNA for the CDR3 is TGTGCCAGCAGCAAAGAGGGTAAGGGGCCGTCCTCGAGCTCCTATAATTCACCCCTCCACTTT. It specifies CASSKEGKGPSSSSYNSPLHF.

This chain uses TRBV19 with TRBJ2-7; D might be TRBD1 (6 bases). CDR3 length equals 15 residues. Trimming stripped 5 bases from V and 3 bases from J, with 17 bases between. The V gene's germline CDR1 is LNHDA and CDR2 SQIVND (reference sequence). The CDR3 loop reads CASSRALGGYYEQYF. In nucleotides, the CDR3 is TGTGCCAGTAGTCGAGCCCTAGGGGGTTACTACGAGCAGTACTTC.

The chain carries TRBV6-1 and TRBJ2-7; 9 positions agree with TRBD1. The V segment lost 10 bases and the J segment 3 bases; nucleotides outside the gene matches: 10. Germline V gene sequence: CDR1 MNHNS, CDR2 SASEGT. This CDR3 contains 14 residues. In nucleotides, the CDR3 is TGTGCCACCGGGGGGACAGGGCGCTACTACGAGCAGTACTTC. This encodes CATGGTGRYYEQYF.

The J gene is TRBJ2-3, the V gene TRBV15; TRBD1 or TRBD2 may be the D gene (6 bases each). V was trimmed by 0 bases and J by 4 bases, leaving 14 bases between them. Germline CDR1 is LNHNV and CDR2 is YYDKDF (reference sequence). The CDR3 spans 16 residues. CDR3 amino acids: CATSRDRGEGADTQYF. CDR3 DNA: TGTGCCACCAGCAGAGATAGGGGGGAAGGAGCAGATACGCAGTATTTT.

This clone has a handful of counts. The V and J genes are TRBV5-6 and TRBJ2-4; D ambiguous. The germline V and J ends were trimmed by 0 bases and 0 bases, with 10 bases remaining between them. The germline V gene encodes CDR1 SGHDT and CDR2 YYEEEE. The CDR3 contains 16 residues. The CDR3 reads CASSLGGVGAKNIQYF. The DNA for the CDR3 is TGTGCCAGCAGCTTGGGAGGCGTGGGAGCCAAAAACATTCAGTACTTC.

The gene calls are TRBV5-1 and TRBJ2-6; the match to TRBD1 covers 8 bases. The germline gives CDR1 SGHRS, CDR2 YFSETQ. The V and J ends lost 5 bases and 4 bases, in that order; junction bases with no gene match: 14. There are 18 residues in the CDR3. The DNA of the CDR3 is TGCGCCAGCAGGCCTGCAGGGGGCCCGTCCCCCGGGGCCAACGTCCTGACTTTC. Translated, it gives CASRPAGGPSPGANVLTF.

This clone was seen just once. The chain couples TRBV7-6 to TRBJ2-1; perhaps TRBD2 as D (6 bases). CDR1 and CDR2 (germline): SGHVS, FNYEAQ. The V end lost 1 base, the J end lost 8 bases, and 15 bases lay between the germline ends. This CDR3 spans 15 amino acids. Here the CDR3 reads CASSLGRLASDEQFF. CDR3 coding DNA: TGTGCCAGCAGCTTAGGACGGCTAGCGTCCGATGAGCAGTTCTTC.

The chain recombines TRBV19 with TRBJ2-1; D is unclear. V was clipped by 8 bases and J by 3 bases, with 14 bases between them. Germline CDR1 LNHDA, CDR2 SQIVND (reference sequence). The length of the CDR3 is 14 residues. CDR3 loop: CASPRKPGYNEQFF. The CDR3 nucleotides are TGTGCCAGTCCGAGAAAACCGGGCTACAATGAGCAGTTCTTC.

The chain recombines TRBV7-9 with TRBJ2-5; unclear D gene. The CDR3 spans 13 residues. Trimming left V 3 bases short and J 0 bases short, with 5 bases between. Germline assignment: CDR1 SEHNR and CDR2 FQNEAQ (reference sequence). Written as DNA, the CDR3 is TGTGCCAGCAGCTTCGCAAACCAAGAGACCCAGTACTTC. Translating gives CASSFANQETQYF.

The CDR3 DNA follows: TGTGCCAGCAGCTTGGGGGCGGGAGTTAGCACAGATACGCAGTATTTT. Translation: CASSLGAGVSTDTQYF. The chain combines TRBV5-6 with TRBJ2-3; 7 bases fit TRBD2. Germline values: CDR1 SGHDT, CDR2 YYEEEE. Losses at the gene ends were 0 bases for V and 0 bases for J; bases not matched to a gene: 4. The CDR3 has 16 residues.

The chain joins TRBV10-3 to TRBJ1-2; 7 nucleotides line up with TRBD1. The germline CDR1 and CDR2 sequences are ENHRY and SYGVKD. This CDR3 is 15 amino acids long. Unmatched junction bases numbered 2, after V lost 0 bases and J lost 1 base. In DNA form, the CDR3 reads TGTGCCATCAGTGAGTCTACAGGGGATAACTATGGCTACACCTTC. Residues: CAISESTGDNYGYTF.

V is TRBV28 and J is TRBJ2-7; D call uncertain. Trimming pared 2 bases from V and 0 bases from J, leaving 11 bases between. This CDR3 has 15 residues. CDR1 MDHEN and CDR2 SYDVKM come from the germline V gene. The CDR3 bases are TGTGCCAGCAGTTTAATAGGTCTTAGCTCCTACGAGCAGTACTTC. It yields the protein CASSLIGLSSYEQYF.

The chain joins TRBV27 to TRBJ2-5; a weak D match, TRBD1 (7 bases). Trimming cost V 3 bases and J 5 bases, with 16 bases left between them. The CDR3 is 15 amino acids. CDR1 is MNHEY, CDR2 SMNVEV, per germline (reference sequence). The chain's CDR3 is CASSLGRGRGETQYF. CDR3 in DNA: TGTGCCAGCAGTTTGGGAAGGGGGCGGGGTGAGACCCAGTACTTC.

The chain carries TRBV29-1 and TRBJ2-3; 8 bases match TRBD1. The length of the CDR3 is 16 residues. V dropped 3 bases and J dropped 5; count of bases not matched to a gene: 13. Germline V gene sequence: CDR1 SQVTM, CDR2 ANQGSEA. CDR3: CSVDPRGRGLVDTQYF. Written as DNA, the CDR3 is TGCAGCGTTGATCCCCGGGGCAGGGGGCTCGTAGATACGCAGTATTTT.

The chain links TRBV29-1 to TRBJ2-7; either TRBD1 or TRBD2 may supply D (6 bases each). CDR3 length: 12 amino acids. The ends were cut back, 3 bases at V and 5 bases at J, with 11 bases in the middle. Germline lookup yields CDR1 SQVTM and CDR2 ANQGSEA. CDR3 DNA sequence: TGCAGCGTTGACCGGGGGCGCAACGAGCAGTACTTC. It yields the protein CSVDRGRNEQYF.